Each of the 23 T cell receptor beta chains below was sequenced from the same sample in a study of T cells after yellow fever vaccination. TCRdb analysed the 5' RACE reads with MiXCR anew, one entry per CDR3 protein. This table has roughly 62,000 distinct CDR3 sequences, approximately 7.7% appearing once. The sequenced sample was CD8+ T cells sorted from PBMCs, obtained on the day of the first yellow fever vaccination. These receptors all stem from a man younger than 35 who received the YFV17D yellow fever vaccine.

The CDR3: CASSLPSGGEETQYF. The DNA of the CDR3 is TGTGCCAGCAGCTTACCTAGCGGGGGGGAAGAGACCCAGTACTTC. This sequence joins TRBV11-2 and TRBJ2-5, with TRBD2 matching over 12 bases. The CDR3 runs to 15 residues. CDR1 SGHAT and CDR2 FQNNGV come from the germline V gene. J gave up 3 bases and V 2 bases, and 1 base lay outside the gene matches.

This clonotype was seen ten or more times. The rearrangement uses TRBV29-1 and TRBJ1-1; D remains ambiguous. The V end lost 3 bases, the J end lost 5 bases, and 10 bases lay between the germline ends. This CDR3 is built from 12 residues. Per the germline V gene, CDR1 is SQVTM and CDR2 is ANQGSEA. CDR3 nucleotides: TGCAGCGTTGACACAGCCGCAACTGAAGCTTTCTTT. This translates into CSVDTAATEAFF.

This clonotype was seen many times. CDR3 amino acids: CASSHVGLVEQYF. CDR3 nucleotide sequence: TGCGCCAGCAGCCATGTCGGACTAGTCGAGCAGTACTTC. The rearrangement uses TRBV4-1 and TRBJ2-7; 7 positions match TRBD2. Germline V lookup: CDR1 MGHRA, CDR2 YSYEKL. J lost 6 bases, V lost 3 bases, and 5 bases had no gene match. The CDR3 loop spans 13 amino acids.

At least ten counts were recorded for this clonotype. The chain uses TRBV15 and TRBJ2-3, with D tentatively TRBD1 (5 bases). Germline CDR1 LNHNV, CDR2 YYDKDF (reference sequence). V lost 5 bases, J lost 3 bases, and 15 bases lay in between. CDR3 length: 15 amino acids. The CDR3 loop is CATSFGPGQTDTQYF. The CDR3 coding sequence is TGTGCCACCAGCTTCGGACCAGGGCAAACAGATACGCAGTATTTT.

This clonotype was found a few times. The chain is built from TRBV6-5 and TRBJ2-2; D is undetermined. Germline V CDR1 and CDR2: MNHEY, SVGAGI. Deletions cut 6 bases from V and 7 bases from J, with 9 bases between. The CDR3 consists of 12 residues. The CDR3 here is CASSPSSGELFF. The CDR3 DNA reads TGTGCCAGCAGCCCCTCAAGCGGGGAGCTGTTTTTT.

This clonotype came up many times. The rearrangement joins TRBV4-2 to TRBJ1-2; no clear D gene. Germline assignment: CDR1 LGHNA and CDR2 YNFKEQ. Trimming pared 1 base from V and 5 bases from J, leaving 14 bases between. CDR3 size: 15 residues. DNA for the CDR3: TGTGCCAGCAGCCAAGGGGTTTCCTCTTTGTATGGCTACACCTTC. This translates into CASSQGVSSLYGYTF.

This chain joins TRBV11-1 and TRBJ1-2; D might be TRBD1 (5 bases). Germline V gene lookup returns CDR1 SGHAT and CDR2 FQDESV (reference sequence). V dropped 1 base and J dropped 7 bases, with 7 bases sitting between them. This CDR3 region has 12 residues. CDR3 sequence reads: CASSLVGAGYTF. CDR3 nucleotides: TGTGCCAGCAGCTTAGTAGGGGCTGGCTACACCTTC.

This clonotype was recorded many times. The chain has TRBV2 and TRBJ2-5; 14 bases match TRBD2. Germline CDR1 is SNHLY and CDR2 is FYNNEI. Trimming took 6 bases from V and 4 from J; bases not matched to a gene: 4. This CDR3 contains 15 residues. This CDR3 is CASRKGTSGGETQYF. DNA of the CDR3: TGTGCCAGCAGGAAGGGGACTAGCGGGGGAGAGACCCAGTACTTC.

Many counts were recorded for this clonotype. The chain combines TRBV5-6 with TRBJ2-1; D assignment may be TRBD1 or TRBD2 (6 bases each). From germline, CDR1 is SGHDT and CDR2 YYEEEE. V lost 1 base and J lost 8, with 16 bases in between. This CDR3 has 15 residues. CDR3 DNA: TGTGCCAGCAGCTTGAGGGGGGCTGGGGTCTATGAGCAGTTCTTC. It is translated as CASSLRGAGVYEQFF.

In its sample, this clonotype was seen many times. The chain has TRBV5-1 and TRBJ2-5; the match to TRBD2 covers 12 bases. From germline, CDR1 is SGHRS and CDR2 YFSETQ. J was trimmed by 5 bases and V by 4 bases; bases with no gene match: 9. CDR3 length: 16 residues. This CDR3 reads CASSAGLAGLEETQYF. The CDR3 DNA follows: TGCGCCAGCAGCGCCGGACTAGCGGGGTTGGAGGAGACCCAGTACTTC. The full variable domain, in which reference TRBV5-1 and TRBJ2-5 provide the parts outside the CDR3, is KAGVTQTPRYLIKTRGQQVTLSCSPISGHRSVSWYQQTPGQGLQFLFEYFSETQRNKGNFPGRFSGRQFSNSRSEMNVSTLELGDSALYLCASSAGLAGLEETQYFGPGTRLLVL.

This clonotype has a count of ten or more. This chain links TRBV4-1 with TRBJ1-2; 9 bases match TRBD1. J lost 6 bases, V lost 8 bases, and 7 bases had no gene match. The CDR3 has 13 amino acids. Germline CDR1 MGHRA, CDR2 YSYEKL. CDR3 loop: CASGDRDIDGYTF. CDR3 DNA: TGCGCCAGCGGGGACAGGGACATCGATGGCTACACCTTC.

Ten or more counts support this clonotype. Written as DNA, the CDR3 is TGTGCCAGCAGTTTTGGGGACCGGACCTACGAGCAGTACTTC. This sequence encodes CASSFGDRTYEQYF. The chain is built from TRBV12-3 or TRBV12-4 and TRBJ2-7; D may match TRBD1 or TRBD2 (5 bases each). Trimming shortened V by 3 bases and J by 2 bases, and 11 bases separated the two germline ends. The CDR3 is 14 amino acids.

This clonotype was detected many times. The rearrangement links TRBV6-5 to TRBJ2-7; possibly TRBD1 or TRBD2 for D (7 bases each). CDR1 and CDR2 (germline): MNHEY, SVGAGI. The V end was cut by 0 bases, the J end by 4 bases, with 16 bases between. CDR3 length: 16 residues. CDR3: CASSYSREGARYEQYV. The CDR3, as DNA: TGTGCCAGCAGTTACTCGAGGGAGGGGGCGAGGTACGAGCAGTACGTC.

In this sample, this clonotype turned up many times. J is TRBJ2-2 and V is TRBV4-3; D may be TRBD1 or TRBD2 (5 bases each). The germline V gene encodes CDR1 LGHNA and CDR2 YSLEER. Trimming shortened V by 6 bases and J by 2 bases, and 16 bases separated the two germline ends. There are 16 residues in the CDR3. The CDR3 sequence is CASRQRSRDNTGELFF. Written as DNA, the CDR3 is TGCGCCAGCAGACAACGTAGCAGGGACAACACCGGGGAGCTGTTTTTT.

This clonotype was seen ten or more times. J is TRBJ1-5 and V is TRBV6-4; 7 nucleotides align to TRBD1. Germline V gene lookup returns CDR1 MRHNA and CDR2 SNTAGT. Germline trimming cut 8 bases from V and 0 bases from J; bases unmatched to any gene: 13. CDR3 length equals 17 residues. The CDR3 coding sequence is TGTGCCAGCTTTGAGGGGGCCCACCCGTATAGCAATCAGCCCCAGCATTTT. Translating gives CASFEGAHPYSNQPQHF.

In its sample, this clonotype was seen many times. V is TRBV20-1 and J is TRBJ1-3, with D perhaps matching TRBD1 (6 bases). With 3 bases removed from V and 7 bases from J, the gap between germline ends came to 19 bases. CDR1 is DFQATT and CDR2 is SNEGSKA in the germline V gene (reference sequence). The CDR3 sequence is 15 residues long. The CDR3 loop reads CSASGTTGYWNTIYF. The CDR3 nucleotides are TGCAGTGCTAGCGGGACAACTGGATACTGGAACACCATATATTTT.

This clonotype occurred many times. The V and J genes are TRBV19 and TRBJ2-1; tentatively, D is TRBD1 (6 bases). The CDR3 totals 16 residues. The germline gives CDR1 LNHDA, CDR2 SQIVND (reference sequence). V was pared by 1 base and J by 0 bases, with 10 bases between. In DNA, the CDR3 is TGTGCCAGTAGTATAGTTGGGGGCAGCTCCTACAATGAGCAGTTCTTC. The encoded protein is CASSIVGGSSYNEQFF.

This clonotype appeared many times. The chain is built from TRBV27 and TRBJ2-7; perhaps TRBD2 as D (7 bases). CDR3 size: 15 residues. V was pared by 6 bases and J by 6 bases, with 21 bases between. Germline-derived CDR1 and CDR2 are MNHEY and SMNVEV (reference sequence). The CDR3, as DNA: TGTGCCAGCAGCCTCAACAGGGAGGGCCGGGGCGAGCAGTACGTC. This encodes CASSLNREGRGEQYV.

In its sample, this clonotype ranks as medium-sized. CDR3 region: CASSRSSYEQYF. In nucleotides, the CDR3 is TGTGCCAGCAGCAGGAGCTCCTACGAGCAGTACTTC. The chain couples TRBV6-2 or TRBV6-3 to TRBJ2-7; D gene uncertain. CDR3 length equals 12 residues. The germline gives CDR1 MNHEY, CDR2 SVGEGT. Deletions cut 6 bases from V and 0 bases from J, with 6 bases between.

A few counts support this clonotype. The V and J genes are TRBV6-5 and TRBJ1-1; TRBD1 is a possible D gene (5 bases). Trimming took 2 bases from V and 1 from J, leaving 20 bases between them. The CDR3 sequence is 18 residues long. Germline V gene sequence: CDR1 MNHEY, CDR2 SVGAGI. DNA for the CDR3: TGTGCCAGCAGTTACCCACGAGGGGCCCAAATGGGGAACACTGAAGCTTTCTTT. As protein: CASSYPRGAQMGNTEAFF.

This clonotype was recorded many times. The chain employs TRBV5-5 and TRBJ2-3; the D gene is possibly TRBD1 (6 bases). Trimming removed 2 bases from V and 4 bases from J, with 11 bases in between. This CDR3 spans 14 amino acids. Per the germline V gene, CDR1 is SGHKS and CDR2 is YYEKEE (reference sequence). The CDR3 loop is CASSFGRGADTQYF. CDR3 sequence (DNA): TGTGCCAGCAGCTTCGGCAGGGGTGCAGATACGCAGTATTTT.

The table lists this clonotype with many counts. The CDR3 region has the DNA TGTGCCAGCAGCCAAGCCTCACTAGCGGGGACCTCCTACGAGCAGTACTTC. This translates into CASSQASLAGTSYEQYF. The chain joins TRBV4-2 to TRBJ2-7, with 10 bases identical to TRBD2. CDR3 length: 17 amino acids. The germline V gene has CDR1 LGHNA and CDR2 YNFKEQ. The V segment lost 1 base and the J segment 0 bases; nucleotides outside the gene matches: 6.

This clonotype was seen ten or more times. The rearrangement joins TRBV4-3 to TRBJ2-3; TRBD2 is a possible D gene (5 bases). CDR1 LGHNA and CDR2 YSLEER come from the germline V gene. The ends were cut back, 1 base at V and 2 bases at J, with 13 bases in the middle. The CDR3 runs 16 residues. CDR3 protein: CASSQGLERTTDTQYF. DNA for the CDR3: TGCGCCAGCAGCCAAGGTTTGGAGCGGACCACAGATACGCAGTATTTT.